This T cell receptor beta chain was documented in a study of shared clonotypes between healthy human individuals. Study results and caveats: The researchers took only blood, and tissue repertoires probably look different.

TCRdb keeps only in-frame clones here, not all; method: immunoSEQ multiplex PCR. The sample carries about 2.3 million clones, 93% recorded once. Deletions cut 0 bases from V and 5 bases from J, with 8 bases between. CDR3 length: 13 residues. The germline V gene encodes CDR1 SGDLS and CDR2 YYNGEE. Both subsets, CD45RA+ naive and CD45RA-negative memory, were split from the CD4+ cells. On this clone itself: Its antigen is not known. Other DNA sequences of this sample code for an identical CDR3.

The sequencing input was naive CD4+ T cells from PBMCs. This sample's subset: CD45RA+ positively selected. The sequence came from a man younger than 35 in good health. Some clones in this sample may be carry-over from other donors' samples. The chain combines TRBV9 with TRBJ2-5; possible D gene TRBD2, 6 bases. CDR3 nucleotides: TGTGCCAGCAGCGTAGGGGGGGTGGAGACCCAGTACTTC. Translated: CASSVGGVETQYF.